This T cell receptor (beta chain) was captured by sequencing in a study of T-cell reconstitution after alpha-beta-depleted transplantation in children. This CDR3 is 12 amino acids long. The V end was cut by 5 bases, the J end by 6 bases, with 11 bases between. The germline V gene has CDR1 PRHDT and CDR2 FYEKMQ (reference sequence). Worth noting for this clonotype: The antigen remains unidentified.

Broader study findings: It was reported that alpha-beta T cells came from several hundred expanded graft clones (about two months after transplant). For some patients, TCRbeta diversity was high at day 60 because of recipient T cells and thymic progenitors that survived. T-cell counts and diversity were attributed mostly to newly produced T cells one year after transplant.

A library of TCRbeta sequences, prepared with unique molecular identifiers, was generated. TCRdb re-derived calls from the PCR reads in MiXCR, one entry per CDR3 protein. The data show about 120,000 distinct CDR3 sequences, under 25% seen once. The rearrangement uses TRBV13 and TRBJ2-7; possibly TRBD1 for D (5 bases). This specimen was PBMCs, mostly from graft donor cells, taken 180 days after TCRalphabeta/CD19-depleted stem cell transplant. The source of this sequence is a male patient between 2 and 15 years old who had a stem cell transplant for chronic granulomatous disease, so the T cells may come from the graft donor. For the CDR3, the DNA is TGTGCCAGCAGCCGAGTAAGGGGCGAGCAGTACTTC. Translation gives CASSRVRGEQYF. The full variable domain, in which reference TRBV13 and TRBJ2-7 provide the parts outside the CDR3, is AAGVIQSPRHLIKEKRETATLKCYPIPRHDTVYWYQQGPGQDPQFLISFYEKMQSDKGSIPDRFSAQQFSDYHSELNMSSLELGDSALYFCASSRVRGEQYFGPGTRLTVT.